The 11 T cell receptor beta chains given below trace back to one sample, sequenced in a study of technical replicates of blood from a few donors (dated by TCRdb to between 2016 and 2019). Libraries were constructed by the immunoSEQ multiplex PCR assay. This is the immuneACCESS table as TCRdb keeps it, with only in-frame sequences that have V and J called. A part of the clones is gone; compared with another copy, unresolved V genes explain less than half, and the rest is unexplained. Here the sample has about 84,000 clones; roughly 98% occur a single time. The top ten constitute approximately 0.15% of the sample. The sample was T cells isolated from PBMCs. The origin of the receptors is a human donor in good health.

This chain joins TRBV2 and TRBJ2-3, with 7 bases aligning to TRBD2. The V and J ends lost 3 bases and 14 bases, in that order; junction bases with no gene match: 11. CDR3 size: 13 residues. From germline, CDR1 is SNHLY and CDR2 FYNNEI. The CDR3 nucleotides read TGTGCCAGCAGTGAGCGGGGTGGACTAGGAACGTATTTT. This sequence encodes CASSERGGLGTYF.

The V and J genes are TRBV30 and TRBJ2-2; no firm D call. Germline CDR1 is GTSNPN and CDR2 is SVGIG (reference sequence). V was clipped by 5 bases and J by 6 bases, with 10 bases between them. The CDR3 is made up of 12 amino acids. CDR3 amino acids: CAWLPSPGELFF. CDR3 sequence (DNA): TGTGCCTGGCTCCCCTCCCCCGGGGAGCTGTTTTTT.

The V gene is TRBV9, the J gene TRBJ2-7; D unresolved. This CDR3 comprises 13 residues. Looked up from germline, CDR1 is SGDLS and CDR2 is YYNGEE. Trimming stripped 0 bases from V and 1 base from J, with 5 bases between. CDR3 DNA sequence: TGTGCCAGCAGCGTAGGTCAATCCTACGAGCAGTACTTC. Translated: CASSVGQSYEQYF.

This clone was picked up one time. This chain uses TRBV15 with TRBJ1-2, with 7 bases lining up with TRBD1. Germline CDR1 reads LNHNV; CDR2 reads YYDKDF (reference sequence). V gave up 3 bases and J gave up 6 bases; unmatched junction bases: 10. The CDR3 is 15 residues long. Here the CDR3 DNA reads TGTGCCACCAGCAGGGAAGTCGGGACAGCCAATGGCTACACCTTC. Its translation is CATSREVGTANGYTF.

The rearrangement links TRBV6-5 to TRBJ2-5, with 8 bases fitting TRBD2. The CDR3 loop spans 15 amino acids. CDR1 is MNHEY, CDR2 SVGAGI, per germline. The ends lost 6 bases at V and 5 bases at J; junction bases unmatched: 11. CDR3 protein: CASSRLGGGSETQYF. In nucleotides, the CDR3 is TGTGCCAGCAGCCGGCTAGGCGGGGGGTCGGAGACCCAGTACTTC.

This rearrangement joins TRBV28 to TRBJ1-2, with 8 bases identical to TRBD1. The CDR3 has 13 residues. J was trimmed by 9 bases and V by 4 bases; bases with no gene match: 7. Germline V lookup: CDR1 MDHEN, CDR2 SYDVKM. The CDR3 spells CASSSTGGGSYTF. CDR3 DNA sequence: TGTGCCAGCAGTTCCACAGGGGGTGGTAGCTACACCTTC.

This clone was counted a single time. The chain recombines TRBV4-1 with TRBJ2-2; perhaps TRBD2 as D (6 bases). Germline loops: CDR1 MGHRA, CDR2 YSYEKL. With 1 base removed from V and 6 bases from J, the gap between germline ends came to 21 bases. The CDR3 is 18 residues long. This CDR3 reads CASSQGWGESPVPGELFF. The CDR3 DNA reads TGCGCCAGCAGCCAAGGATGGGGGGAGTCCCCGGTTCCCGGGGAGCTGTTTTTT.

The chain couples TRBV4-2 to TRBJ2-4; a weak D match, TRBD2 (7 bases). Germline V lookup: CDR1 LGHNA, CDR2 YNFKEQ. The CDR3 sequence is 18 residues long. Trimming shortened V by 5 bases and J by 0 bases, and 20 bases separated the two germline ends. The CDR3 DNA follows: TGTGCCAGCAGCAGCACCCGGAGCGGGACATTAGCCAAAAACATTCAGTACTTC. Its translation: CASSSTRSGTLAKNIQYF.

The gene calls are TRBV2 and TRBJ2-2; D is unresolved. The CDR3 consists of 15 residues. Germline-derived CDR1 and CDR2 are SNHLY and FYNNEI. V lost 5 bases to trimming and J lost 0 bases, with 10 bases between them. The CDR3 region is CASSPLSSNTGELFF. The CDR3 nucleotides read TGTGCCAGCAGTCCGTTATCCTCGAACACCGGGGAGCTGTTTTTT.

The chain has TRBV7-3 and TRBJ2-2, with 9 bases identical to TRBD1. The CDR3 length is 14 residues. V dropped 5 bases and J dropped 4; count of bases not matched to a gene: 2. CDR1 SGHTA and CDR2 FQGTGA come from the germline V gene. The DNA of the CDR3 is TGTGCCAGCAGCCTGGGACAGGGCACCGGGGAGCTGTTTTTT. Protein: CASSLGQGTGELFF.

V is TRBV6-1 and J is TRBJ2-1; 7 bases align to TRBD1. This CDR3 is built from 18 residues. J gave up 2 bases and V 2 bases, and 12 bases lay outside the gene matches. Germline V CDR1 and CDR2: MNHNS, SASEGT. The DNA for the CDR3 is TGTGCCAGCAGTGAATCTTTACAGGGGCTAATCACCTACAATGAGCAGTTCTTC. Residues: CASSESLQGLITYNEQFF.